This T cell receptor (beta chain) comes out of a study of T cells in Graves' hyperthyroidism and ophthalmopathy. PBMCs were sourced from more than 7.5 ml fresh peripheral blood. This clonotype was found many times. TCR beta CDR3 regions were amplified from RNA. During a first-round RT-PCR of the TCR CDR3, the HTBI primer set was used. TCRdb re-derived calls from the multiplex PCR reads in MiXCR, one entry per CDR3 protein. The sample shows 250,000 to 400,000 distinct CDR3 sequences, roughly 15% of them seen only once. The TCR originated in a woman aged 35 to 49 with Graves' ophthalmopathy. Sequenced input: blood.

CDR3 sequence (DNA): TGCAGCGTTGCCCAGGGGGCGAGTGGAAACACCATATATTTT. It codes for CSVAQGASGNTIYF. The genes are TRBV29-1 and TRBJ1-3; 8 positions match TRBD1. The length of the CDR3 is 14 residues. V was pared by 4 bases and J by 3 bases, with 5 bases of the junction left unmatched. Germline V CDR1 and CDR2: SQVTM, ANQGSEA. The full variable domain, rest sourced from reference TRBV29-1 and TRBJ1-3, is SAVISQKPSRDICQRGTSLTIQCQVDSQVTMMFWYRQQPGQSLTLIATANQGSEATYESGFVIDKFPISRPNLTFSTLTVSNMSPEDSSIYLCSVAQGASGNTIYFGEGSWLTVV.